This entry lists 13 T cell receptor beta chains sequenced from one sample in a study of identifying expanded T cells in peripheral blood. The data were produced by immunoSEQ multiplex PCR, yet TCRdb's version contains in-frame clones alone and is incomplete. Of around 63,000 clones in the sample, roughly 86% were seen once. The sequencing sample was made of blood. These receptor sequences come from a person aged 18-70 years in good health.

The chain joins TRBV28 to TRBJ2-1; possible D gene TRBD1, 6 bases. The germline CDR1 and CDR2 sequences are MDHEN and SYDVKM. V was cut by 2 bases and J by 8 bases, with 19 bases left in between. The CDR3 covers 16 residues. CDR3 loop: CASSLAGEGNRHEQFF. Here the CDR3 DNA reads TGTGCCAGCAGTTTAGCAGGGGAAGGGAATCGCCATGAGCAGTTCTTC. Filled out from reference TRBV28 and TRBJ2-1, the complete variable domain reads DVKVTQSSRYLVKRTGEKVFLECVQDMDHENMFWYRQDPGLGLRLIYFSYDVKMKEKGDIPEGYSVSREKKERFSLILESASTNQTSMYLCASSLAGEGNRHEQFFGPGTRLTVL.

V and J are TRBV11-2 and TRBJ2-7; possibly TRBD1 for D (5 bases). V was clipped by 5 bases and J by 9 bases, with 20 bases between them. The CDR3 is 14 residues long. Germline values: CDR1 SGHAT, CDR2 FQNNGV. The CDR3 spells CASSPTANPSGQYF. CDR3 DNA: TGTGCCAGCAGCCCGACAGCCAATCCGTCGGGGCAGTACTTC. The entire variable domain, with the rest obtained from reference TRBV11-2 and TRBJ2-7, is as follows: EAGVAQSPRYKIIEKRQSVAFWCNPISGHATLYWYQQILGQGPKLLIQFQNNGVVDDSQLPKDRFSAERLKGVDSTLKIQPAKLEDSAVYLCASSPTANPSGQYFGPGTRLTVT.

The chain is built from TRBV9 and TRBJ2-2, with D maybe TRBD1 (6 bases). The germline CDR1 and CDR2 sequences are SGDLS and YYNGEE. CDR3 length: 14 residues. Trimming removed 3 bases from V and 7 bases from J, with 13 bases in between. CDR3 residues: CASSAVQGFGELFF. The CDR3 nucleotides are TGTGCCAGCAGCGCTGTACAGGGATTCGGGGAGCTGTTTTTT.

The CDR3 loop is CASSRGRNTEAFF. CDR3 in DNA: TGTGCCAGCAGCAGGGGGCGAAACACTGAAGCTTTCTTT. V usage is TRBV2 and J usage is TRBJ1-1, with 8 nucleotides matching TRBD1. Per germline, CDR1 SNHLY and CDR2 FYNNEI. Germline trimming cut 6 bases from V and 2 bases from J; bases unmatched to any gene: 2. There are 13 residues in the CDR3.

The J gene is TRBJ2-7, the V gene TRBV2; D remains ambiguous. V was trimmed by 7 bases and J by 3 bases, leaving 7 bases between them. This CDR3 comprises 11 residues. Germline V gene sequence: CDR1 SNHLY, CDR2 FYNNEI. DNA of the CDR3: TGTGCCAGCACGTCGGTCTACGAGCAGTACTTC. Its protein product is CASTSVYEQYF.

To note about this clone: Mismatch with germline at one junction end may stem from a read error. The CDR3 region has the DNA TGCGCCAGCAGCTGGGACAGGGGTACTGGAGCTTTCTTT. Protein product: CASSWDRGTGAFF. The chain has TRBV5-1 and TRBJ1-1; TRBD1 matches at 10 bases. The CDR3 length is 13 residues. Looked up from germline, CDR1 is SGHRS and CDR2 is YFSETQ.

The CDR3 DNA sequence: TGTGCCAGTAGTAGAAAGGGTTTCAGCACAGATACGCAGTATTTT. It yields the protein CASSRKGFSTDTQYF. V usage is TRBV19 and J usage is TRBJ2-3; D not resolved. This CDR3 region has 15 residues. Germline-derived CDR1 and CDR2 are LNHDA and SQIVND (reference sequence). V dropped 4 bases and J dropped 0 bases, with 11 bases sitting between them.

The chain employs TRBV5-1 and TRBJ2-2, with D tentatively TRBD2 (5 bases). Trimming cost V 2 bases and J 3 bases, with 11 bases left between them. The CDR3 consists of 15 residues. CDR1 is SGHRS, CDR2 YFSETQ, per germline. The CDR3 here is CASSLLDRDTGELFF. The DNA of the CDR3 is TGCGCCAGCAGCTTACTAGATAGGGACACCGGGGAGCTGTTTTTT.

J is TRBJ2-3 and V is TRBV7-8; D call uncertain. The CDR3 is made up of 15 amino acids. Germline CDR1 is SGHVS and CDR2 is FQNEAQ. V lost 4 bases to trimming and J lost 1 base, with 12 bases between them. The CDR3 coding sequence is TGTGCCAGCAGCTCCCGGGCCCCACGCACAGATACGCAGTATTTT. Its protein product is CASSSRAPRTDTQYF.

A single count supports this clone. The V gene is TRBV28, the J gene TRBJ2-5; D is perhaps TRBD1 or TRBD2 (6 bases each). The CDR3 consists of 14 residues. V gave up 6 bases and J gave up 2 bases, with 13 bases separating them. Germline CDR1 reads MDHEN; CDR2 reads SYDVKM. The CDR3 here is CASSPGGPQETQYF. CDR3 nucleotide sequence: TGTGCCAGCAGCCCCGGGGGCCCACAAGAGACCCAGTACTTC.

This CDR3 is CASSQDVGVREQYF. The CDR3 coding sequence is TGCGCCAGCAGCCAAGATGTGGGGGTCCGCGAGCAGTACTTC. The chain joins TRBV4-3 to TRBJ2-7; the D call may be TRBD1 or TRBD2 (5 bases each). The CDR3 runs 14 residues. Trimming shortened V by 0 bases and J by 6 bases, and 12 bases separated the two germline ends. Germline V gene lookup returns CDR1 LGHNA and CDR2 YSLEER.

The chain employs TRBV4-2 and TRBJ1-3; weak D call: TRBD1 (5 bases). CDR3 size: 18 residues. Trimming removed 1 base from V and 1 base from J, with 17 bases in between. Germline values: CDR1 LGHNA, CDR2 YNFKEQ. The DNA of the CDR3 is TGTGCCAGCAGCCAAGTTGGTGGCAGGGCTGATTCTGGAAACACCATATATTTT. It encodes CASSQVGGRADSGNTIYF.

This rearrangement joins TRBV14 to TRBJ2-1, with D uncertain. CDR1 is SGHDN, CDR2 FVKESK, per germline. V was clipped by 3 bases and J by 6 bases, with 9 bases between them. This CDR3 contains 13 residues. The CDR3: CASSHGRSNEQFF. As DNA, the CDR3 is TGTGCCAGCAGCCATGGGCGCTCCAATGAGCAGTTCTTC.